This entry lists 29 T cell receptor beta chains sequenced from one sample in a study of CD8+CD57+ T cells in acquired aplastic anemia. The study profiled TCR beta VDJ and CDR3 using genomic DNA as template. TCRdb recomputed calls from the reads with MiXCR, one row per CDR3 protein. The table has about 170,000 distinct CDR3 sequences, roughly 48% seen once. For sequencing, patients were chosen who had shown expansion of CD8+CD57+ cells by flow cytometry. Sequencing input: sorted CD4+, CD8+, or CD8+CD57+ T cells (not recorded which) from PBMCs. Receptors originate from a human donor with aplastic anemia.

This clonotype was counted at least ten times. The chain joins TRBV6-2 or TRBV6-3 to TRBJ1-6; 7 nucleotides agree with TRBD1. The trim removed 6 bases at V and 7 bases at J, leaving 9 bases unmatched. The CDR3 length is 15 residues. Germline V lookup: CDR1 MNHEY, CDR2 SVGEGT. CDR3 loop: CASSQNRGSNSPLHF. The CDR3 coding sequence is TGTGCCAGCAGCCAGAACAGGGGCTCGAATTCACCCCTCCACTTT.

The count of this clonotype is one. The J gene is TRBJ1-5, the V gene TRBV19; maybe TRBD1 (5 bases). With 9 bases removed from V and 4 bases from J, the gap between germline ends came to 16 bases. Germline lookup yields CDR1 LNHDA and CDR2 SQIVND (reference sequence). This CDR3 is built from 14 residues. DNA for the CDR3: TGTGCCAGCACCCTAGGGCAGGGTAATCAGCCCCAGCATTTT. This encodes CASTLGQGNQPQHF.

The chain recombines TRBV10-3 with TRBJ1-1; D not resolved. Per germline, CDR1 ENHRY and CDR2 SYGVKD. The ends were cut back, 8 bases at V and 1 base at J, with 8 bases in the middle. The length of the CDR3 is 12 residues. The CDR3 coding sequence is TGTGCCATCGGGCCAGGGAACACTGAAGCTTTCTTT. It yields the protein CAIGPGNTEAFF.

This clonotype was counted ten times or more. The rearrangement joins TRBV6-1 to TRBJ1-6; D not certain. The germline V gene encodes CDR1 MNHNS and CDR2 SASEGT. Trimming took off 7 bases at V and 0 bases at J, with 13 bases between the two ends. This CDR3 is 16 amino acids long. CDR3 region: CASMKALSSYNSPLHF. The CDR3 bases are TGTGCCAGCATGAAGGCCCTGAGCTCCTATAATTCACCCCTCCACTTT.

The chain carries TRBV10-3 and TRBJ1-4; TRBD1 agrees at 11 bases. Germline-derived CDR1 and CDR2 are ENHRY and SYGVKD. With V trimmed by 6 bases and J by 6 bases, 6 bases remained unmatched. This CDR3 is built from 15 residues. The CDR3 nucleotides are TGTGCCATCAGCCTCGGACAGGGGGCAGATGAAAAACTGTTTTTT. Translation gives CAISLGQGADEKLFF.

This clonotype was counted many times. The CDR3 sequence is CASSNGGPGNTIYF. The CDR3 nucleotides are TGTGCCAGTAGTAACGGGGGGCCTGGAAACACCATATATTTT. The chain employs TRBV19 and TRBJ1-3, with D possibly matching TRBD1 (6 bases). The length of the CDR3 is 14 residues. Trimming pared 4 bases from V and 2 bases from J, leaving 9 bases between. The germline gives CDR1 LNHDA, CDR2 SQIVND (reference sequence).

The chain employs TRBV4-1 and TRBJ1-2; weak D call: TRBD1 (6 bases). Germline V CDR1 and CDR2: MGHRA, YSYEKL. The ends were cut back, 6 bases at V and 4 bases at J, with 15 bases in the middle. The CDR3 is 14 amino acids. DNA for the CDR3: TGCGCCAGCAGACCCCGGGACACCGGCTATGGCTACACCTTC. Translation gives CASRPRDTGYGYTF.

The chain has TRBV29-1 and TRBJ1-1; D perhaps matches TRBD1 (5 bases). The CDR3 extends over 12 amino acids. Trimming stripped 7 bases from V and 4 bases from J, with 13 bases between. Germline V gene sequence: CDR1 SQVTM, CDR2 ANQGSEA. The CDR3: CSGAAGSTEAFF. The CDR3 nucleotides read TGCAGCGGGGCGGCAGGGAGCACTGAAGCTTTCTTT.

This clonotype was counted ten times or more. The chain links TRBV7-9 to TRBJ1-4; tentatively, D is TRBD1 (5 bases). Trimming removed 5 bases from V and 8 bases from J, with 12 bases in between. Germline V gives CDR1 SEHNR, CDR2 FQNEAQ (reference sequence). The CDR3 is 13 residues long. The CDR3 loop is CASSAWKGEKLFF. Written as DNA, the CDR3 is TGTGCCAGCAGCGCCTGGAAGGGGGAAAAACTGTTTTTT.

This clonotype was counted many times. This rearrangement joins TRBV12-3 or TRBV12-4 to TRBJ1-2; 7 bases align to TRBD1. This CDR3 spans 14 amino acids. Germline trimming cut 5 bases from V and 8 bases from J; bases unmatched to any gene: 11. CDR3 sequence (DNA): TGTGCCAGCAGTATTAGACAGGGTCTAGTCGGCTACACCTTC. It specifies CASSIRQGLVGYTF.

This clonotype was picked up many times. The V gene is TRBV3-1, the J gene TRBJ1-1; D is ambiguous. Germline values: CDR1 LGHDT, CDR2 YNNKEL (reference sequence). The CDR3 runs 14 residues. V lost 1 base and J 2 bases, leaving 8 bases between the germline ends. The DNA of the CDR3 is TGTGCCAGCAGCCAAGCACAGATTAACACTGAAGCTTTCTTT. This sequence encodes CASSQAQINTEAFF.

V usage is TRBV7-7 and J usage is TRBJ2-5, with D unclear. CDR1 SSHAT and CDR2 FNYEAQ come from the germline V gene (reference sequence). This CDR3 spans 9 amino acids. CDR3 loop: CARLETQYF. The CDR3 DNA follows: TGTGCTAGGTTAGAGACCCAGTACTTC.

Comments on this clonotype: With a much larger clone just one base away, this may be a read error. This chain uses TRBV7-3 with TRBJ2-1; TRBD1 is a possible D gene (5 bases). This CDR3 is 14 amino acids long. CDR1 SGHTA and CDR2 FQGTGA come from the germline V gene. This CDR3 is CASSQGDVDNEQSF. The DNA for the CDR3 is TGTGCCAGCAGCCAGGGCGACGTCGACAATGAGCAGTCCTTC.

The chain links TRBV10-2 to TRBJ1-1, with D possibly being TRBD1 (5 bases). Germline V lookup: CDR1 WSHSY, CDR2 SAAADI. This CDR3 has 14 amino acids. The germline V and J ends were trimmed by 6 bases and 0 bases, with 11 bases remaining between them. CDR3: CASRPPQVNTEAFF. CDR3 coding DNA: TGCGCCAGCAGGCCCCCACAGGTGAACACTGAAGCTTTCTTT.

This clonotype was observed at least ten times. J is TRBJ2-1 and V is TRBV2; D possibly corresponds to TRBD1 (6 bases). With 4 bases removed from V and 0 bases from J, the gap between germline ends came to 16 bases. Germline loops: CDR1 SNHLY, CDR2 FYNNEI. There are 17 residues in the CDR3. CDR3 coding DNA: TGTGCCAGCAGTGGTTTTGGGACACTAAGCTCCTACAATGAGCAGTTCTTC. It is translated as CASSGFGTLSSYNEQFF.

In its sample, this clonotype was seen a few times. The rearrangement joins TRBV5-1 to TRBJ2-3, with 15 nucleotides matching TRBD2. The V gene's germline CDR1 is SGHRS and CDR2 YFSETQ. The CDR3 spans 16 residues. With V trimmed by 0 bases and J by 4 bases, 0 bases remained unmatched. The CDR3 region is CASSLGTSGGADTQYF. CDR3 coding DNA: TGCGCCAGCAGCTTGGGGACTAGCGGGGGGGCAGATACGCAGTATTTT.

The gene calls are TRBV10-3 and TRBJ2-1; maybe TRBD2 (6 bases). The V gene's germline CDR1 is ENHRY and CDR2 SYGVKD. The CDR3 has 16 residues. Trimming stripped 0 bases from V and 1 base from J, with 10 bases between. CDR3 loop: CAISESAGRSYNEQFF. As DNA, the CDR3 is TGTGCCATCAGTGAGTCGGCAGGGAGGTCCTACAATGAGCAGTTCTTC.

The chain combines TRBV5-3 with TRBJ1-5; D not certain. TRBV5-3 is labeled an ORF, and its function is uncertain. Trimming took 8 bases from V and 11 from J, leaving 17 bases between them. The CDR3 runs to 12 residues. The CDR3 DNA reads TGTGCCAGCAGTGCTACCAGGAAGGCCCAGCATTTT. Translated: CASSATRKAQHF.

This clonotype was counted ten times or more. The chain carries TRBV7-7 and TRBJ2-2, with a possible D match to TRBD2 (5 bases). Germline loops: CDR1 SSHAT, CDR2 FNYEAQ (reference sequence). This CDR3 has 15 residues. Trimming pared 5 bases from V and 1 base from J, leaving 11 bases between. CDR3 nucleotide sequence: TGTGCCAGCAGCCCTGGACTCTTGAACACCGGGGAGCTGTTTTTT. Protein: CASSPGLLNTGELFF.

The CDR3 region has the DNA TGTGCCAGCAGCCCAAGAATGGGGGCCCAGCATTTT. This gives the protein CASSPRMGAQHF. This rearrangement joins TRBV6-1 to TRBJ1-5, with D maybe TRBD1 (5 bases). The CDR3 is 12 amino acids. Trimming took 6 bases from V and 11 from J, leaving 14 bases between them. Germline assignment: CDR1 MNHNS and CDR2 SASEGT.

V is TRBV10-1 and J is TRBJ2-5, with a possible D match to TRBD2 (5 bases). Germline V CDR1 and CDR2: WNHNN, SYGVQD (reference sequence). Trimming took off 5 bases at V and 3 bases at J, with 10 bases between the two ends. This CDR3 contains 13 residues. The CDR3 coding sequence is TGCGCCAGCAGTTTAGCGATAGAAGAGACCCAGTACTTC. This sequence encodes CASSLAIEETQYF.

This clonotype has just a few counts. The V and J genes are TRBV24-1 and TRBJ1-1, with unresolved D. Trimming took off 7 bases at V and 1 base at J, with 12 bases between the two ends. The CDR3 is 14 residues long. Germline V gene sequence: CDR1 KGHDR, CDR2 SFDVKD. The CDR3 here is CATRSSLGNTEAFF. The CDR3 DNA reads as TGTGCCACCAGATCCTCTCTGGGGAACACTGAAGCTTTCTTT.

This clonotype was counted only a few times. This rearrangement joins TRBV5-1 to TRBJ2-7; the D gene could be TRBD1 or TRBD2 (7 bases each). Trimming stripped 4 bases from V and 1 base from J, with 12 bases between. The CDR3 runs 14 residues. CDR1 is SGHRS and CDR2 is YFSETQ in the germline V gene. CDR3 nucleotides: TGCGCCAGCAGCGGCGGGGGACAGTCCTACGAGCAGTACTTC. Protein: CASSGGGQSYEQYF.

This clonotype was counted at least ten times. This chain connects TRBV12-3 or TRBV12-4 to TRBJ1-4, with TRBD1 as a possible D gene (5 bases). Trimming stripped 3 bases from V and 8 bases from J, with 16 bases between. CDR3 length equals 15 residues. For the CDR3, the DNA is TGTGCCAGCAGTTTCGGGGCCTCTAAGTGGGAAAAACTGTTTTTT. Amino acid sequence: CASSFGASKWEKLFF.

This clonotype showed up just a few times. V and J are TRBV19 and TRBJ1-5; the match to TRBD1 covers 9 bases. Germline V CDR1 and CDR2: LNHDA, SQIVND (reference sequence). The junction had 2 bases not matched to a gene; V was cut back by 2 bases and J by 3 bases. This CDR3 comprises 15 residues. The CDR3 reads CASSILQGANQPQHF. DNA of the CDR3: TGTGCCAGTAGTATATTACAGGGGGCCAATCAGCCCCAGCATTTT. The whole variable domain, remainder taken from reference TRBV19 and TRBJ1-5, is DGGITQSPKYLFRKEGQNVTLSCEQNLNHDAMYWYRQDPGQGLRLIYYSQIVNDFQKGDIAEGYSVSREKKESFPLTVTSAQKNPTAFYLCASSILQGANQPQHFGDGTRLSIL.

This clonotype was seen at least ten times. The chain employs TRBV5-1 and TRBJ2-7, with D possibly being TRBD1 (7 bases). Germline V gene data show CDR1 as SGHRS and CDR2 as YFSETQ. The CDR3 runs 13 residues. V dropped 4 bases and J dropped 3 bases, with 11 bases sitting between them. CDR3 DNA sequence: TGCGCCAGCAGCGGAGGGACAGACTACGAGCAGTACTTC. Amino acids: CASSGGTDYEQYF.

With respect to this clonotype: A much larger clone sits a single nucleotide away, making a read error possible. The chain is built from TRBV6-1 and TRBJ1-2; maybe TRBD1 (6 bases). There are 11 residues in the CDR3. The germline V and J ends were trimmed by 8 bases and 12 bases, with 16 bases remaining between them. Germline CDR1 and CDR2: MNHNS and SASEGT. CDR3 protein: CASEAGTFNTF. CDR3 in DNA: TGTGCCAGCGAAGCCGGGACATTTAACACCTTC.

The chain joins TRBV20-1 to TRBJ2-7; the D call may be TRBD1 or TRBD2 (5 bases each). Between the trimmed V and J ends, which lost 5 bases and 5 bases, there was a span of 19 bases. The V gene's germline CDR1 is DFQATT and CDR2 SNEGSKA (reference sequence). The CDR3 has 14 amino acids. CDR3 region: CSAFRGPTSDEQYF. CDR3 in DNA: TGCAGTGCTTTCCGGGGCCCGACTTCGGACGAGCAGTACTTC.

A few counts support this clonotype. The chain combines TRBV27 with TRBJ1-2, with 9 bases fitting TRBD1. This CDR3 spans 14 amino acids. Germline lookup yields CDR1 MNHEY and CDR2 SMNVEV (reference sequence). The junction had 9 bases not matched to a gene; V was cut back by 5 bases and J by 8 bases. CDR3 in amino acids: CASSPNRDREGYTF. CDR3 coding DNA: TGTGCCAGCAGTCCCAACCGGGACAGGGAGGGCTACACCTTC.